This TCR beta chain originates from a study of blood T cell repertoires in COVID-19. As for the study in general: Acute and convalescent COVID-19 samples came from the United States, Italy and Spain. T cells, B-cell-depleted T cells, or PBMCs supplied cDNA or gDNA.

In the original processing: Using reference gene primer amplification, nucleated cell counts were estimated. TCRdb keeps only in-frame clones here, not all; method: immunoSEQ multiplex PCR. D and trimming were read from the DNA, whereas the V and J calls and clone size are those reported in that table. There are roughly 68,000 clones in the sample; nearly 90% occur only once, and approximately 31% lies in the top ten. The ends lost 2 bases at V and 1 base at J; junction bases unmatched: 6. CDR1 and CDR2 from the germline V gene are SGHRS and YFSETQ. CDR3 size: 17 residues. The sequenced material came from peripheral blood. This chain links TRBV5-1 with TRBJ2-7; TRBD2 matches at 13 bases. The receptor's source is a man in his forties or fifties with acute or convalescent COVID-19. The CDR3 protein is CASSLRTSGGESYEQYF. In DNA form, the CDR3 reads TGCGCCAGCAGCTTACGGACTAGCGGGGGTGAGTCCTACGAGCAGTACTTC.